Relative to its sample, the clone carrying this T cell receptor beta chain is medium-sized. The antigen is unknown. This beta chain is a stray read from a library made for alpha chains; its abundance is not meaningful. These data are taken from a study of spatial heterogeneity in lung cancer. On the study more broadly: Consistently, beta-chain sequences turned up in larger numbers than alpha-chain sequences did. Study-wide results and caveats: How many expanded intratumoral alpha and beta TCRs were present tracked the tumor mutation count, which was a count of nonsynonymous mutations.

The time point is: sample taken at primary tumor resection. Samples came from 60 to 75 TRACERx patients with untreated early-stage lung cancer. The sequenced material consisted of unsorted whole RNA from tumor, nontumor lung or frozen PBMC. The CDR3 totals 11 residues. Trimming pared 1 base from V and 7 bases from J, leaving 5 bases between. Germline CDR1 reads DFQATT; CDR2 reads SNEGSKA (reference sequence). Via MiXCR, TCRdb re-called the 5' RACE reads, giving one row per CDR3 protein. The sample carries 2,500 to 3,500 distinct CDR3 sequences, about 53% recorded once. The sample consisted of lung tumor tissue, taken at surgery. This rearrangement joins TRBV20-1 to TRBJ2-1; D gene ambiguous. The TCR sequence derives from a male donor with early-stage non-small cell lung cancer. The DNA for the CDR3 is TGCAGTGCTAGAGGGCTAAATGAGCAGTTCTTC. It translates to CSARGLNEQFF.